Each of the 11 T cell receptor beta chains below was sequenced from the same sample in a study of blood T cells in healthy people across ages. Alongside a J-beta primer mix, a sample-barcoded 5' primer served in a second PCR lasting about 7 to 11 cycles. TCRdb called the 5' RACE reads again in MiXCR, with one record for every CDR3 protein. The sample lists around 650,000 distinct CDR3 sequences, 40% to 45% occurring once. Sequenced material: blood. The receptors come from an elderly man in good health.

This clonotype was counted between two and nine times. The CDR3 DNA reads as TGTGCCAGCAGCTCGGCCGGGACCTTCTACAATGAGCAGTTCTTC. As protein: CASSSAGTFYNEQFF. The chain links TRBV7-2 to TRBJ2-1; D may be TRBD1 or TRBD2 (5 bases each). The CDR3 length is 15 residues. The V gene's germline CDR1 is SGHTA and CDR2 FQGNSA. Deletions cut 4 bases from V and 3 bases from J, with 13 bases between.

The chain uses TRBV10-3 and TRBJ2-1; possible D gene TRBD2, 5 bases. V lost 5 bases to trimming and J lost 2 bases, with 10 bases between them. This CDR3 is built from 14 residues. CDR1 is ENHRY, CDR2 SYGVKD, per germline. This CDR3 reads CAISNSGTYNEQFF. The CDR3 DNA follows: TGTGCCATCAGTAACTCCGGGACCTACAATGAGCAGTTCTTC.

The chain uses TRBV9 and TRBJ2-3; TRBD1 matches at 8 bases. The CDR3 has 15 amino acids. Trimming cost V 3 bases and J 0 bases; bases outside gene matches: 3. Germline CDR1 is SGDLS and CDR2 is YYNGEE. CDR3 sequence: CASSGGTGSTDTQYF. As DNA, the CDR3 is TGTGCCAGCAGCGGCGGGACAGGTAGCACAGATACGCAGTATTTT.

This clonotype occurred a few times. The rearrangement uses TRBV6-5 and TRBJ2-4; the match to TRBD2 covers 11 bases. With the DNA end fitting TRBJ2-7 better, the J assignment may be wrong. This CDR3 is built from 16 residues. Germline V gene data show CDR1 as MNHEY and CDR2 as SVGAGI. CDR3: CASSYLAGGPPYEQYF. The CDR3 nucleotides read TGTGCCAGCAGTTACTTAGCGGGGGGGCCCCCGTACGAGCAGTACTTC.

The chain employs TRBV6-5 and TRBJ2-1, with 8 bases identical to TRBD1. The CDR3 runs to 18 residues. V gave up 0 bases and J gave up 6 bases; unmatched junction bases: 13. Germline-derived CDR1 and CDR2 are MNHEY and SVGAGI. This CDR3 reads CASSYSSARTGRGNEQFF. DNA for the CDR3: TGTGCCAGCAGTTACTCGAGTGCGAGGACAGGGAGAGGCAATGAGCAGTTCTTC.

V and J are TRBV29-1 and TRBJ1-2; the D gene is possibly TRBD1 (5 bases). CDR1 SQVTM and CDR2 ANQGSEA come from the germline V gene. The length of the CDR3 is 14 residues. Trimming pared 5 bases from V and 1 base from J, leaving 14 bases between. DNA for the CDR3: TGCAGCGTTTATAGTGGCAGGGATAACTATGGCTACACCTTC. Encoded protein: CSVYSGRDNYGYTF.

V is TRBV6-6 and J is TRBJ1-5, with D tentatively TRBD1 (5 bases). Trimming pared 0 bases from V and 5 bases from J, leaving 14 bases between. Germline-derived CDR1 and CDR2 are MNHNY and SVGAGI (reference sequence). The CDR3 spans 16 residues. CDR3 nucleotides: TGTGCCAGCAGTTACTCGCCCGGCACGGGGGATCAGCCCCAGCATTTT. Encoded protein: CASSYSPGTGDQPQHF.

The V and J genes are TRBV4-3 and TRBJ2-3, with 9 bases fitting TRBD1. CDR3 length equals 16 residues. Germline V lookup: CDR1 LGHNA, CDR2 YSLEER. J gave up 5 bases and V 1 base, and 7 bases lay outside the gene matches. CDR3 amino acids: CASSQGLRQGVDTQYF. The CDR3 region has the DNA TGCGCCAGCAGCCAAGGTTTGCGACAGGGGGTAGATACGCAGTATTTT.

This clonotype was counted at least ten times. The chain has TRBV7-2 and TRBJ2-7; tentative D call: TRBD1 (6 bases). CDR1 and CDR2 from the germline V gene are SGHTA and FQGNSA. Trimming left V 4 bases short and J 1 base short, with 14 bases between. The CDR3 has 15 amino acids. The CDR3 region has the DNA TGTGCCAGCAGCTCCCCTACAGGGTTATCCTACGAGCAGTACTTC. The encoded protein is CASSSPTGLSYEQYF.

In nucleotides, the CDR3 is TGTGCCAGCAGCGTAGATGGTCCGCTTAATGAGCAGTACTTC. This sequence encodes CASSVDGPLNEQYF. V and J are TRBV9 and TRBJ2-5; no clear D. The CDR3 covers 14 residues. In germline, CDR1 is SGDLS, CDR2 YYNGEE. Trimming cost V 0 bases and J 11 bases, with 17 bases left between them.

The chain carries TRBV6-5 and TRBJ2-1; 12 bases agree with TRBD2. The CDR3 has 16 amino acids. V lost 6 bases to trimming and J lost 8 bases; unmatched junction nucleotides: 11. Germline V lookup: CDR1 MNHEY, CDR2 SVGAGI. The CDR3 loop is CASRPATSGSRDEQFF. Here the CDR3 DNA reads TGTGCCAGCAGGCCTGCGACTAGCGGGAGTAGAGATGAGCAGTTCTTC.